Sequencing of this T cell receptor (beta chain) was carried out in a study of metastatic and nonmetastatic thyroid tumors. As for the study in general: Blood and tumor or nodule tissue repertoires from malignant and benign thyroid patients were compared.

As to this clone: Antigen unknown. Relative to the germline gene, one junction end is altered; a read error may explain this.

Patients were all untreated before their thyroid surgery. Findings and caveats of the study: It was reportedly found that TCR beta diversity was significantly higher in malignant thyroid tumors than in benign nodules, a difference seen in both blood and tumor samples.

Original methodology: The study's classifier, a distant-metastasis tool for papillary thyroid cancer, was built using CDR3 differences across clinicopathological groups. TCRdb re-called the PCR reads through MiXCR. The V and J calls follow TCRdb's processing rather than the paper's. Of roughly 12,000 clones in the sample, around two fifths were seen once. The V gene's germline CDR1 is MRHNA and CDR2 SNTAGT. The CDR3 loop spans 12 amino acids. The rearrangement joins TRBV6-4 to TRBJ2-7, with D tentatively TRBD2 (5 bases). This receptor was taken from a female donor with papillary thyroid cancer or a benign thyroid nodule (not recorded which). Some clones in this sample may be carry-over from other donors' samples. Input material: tumor tissue. The CDR3 loop is CASSYSGSEQYF. Here the CDR3 DNA reads TGTGCCAGCAGTTACTCGGGAAGCGAGCAGTACTTC.